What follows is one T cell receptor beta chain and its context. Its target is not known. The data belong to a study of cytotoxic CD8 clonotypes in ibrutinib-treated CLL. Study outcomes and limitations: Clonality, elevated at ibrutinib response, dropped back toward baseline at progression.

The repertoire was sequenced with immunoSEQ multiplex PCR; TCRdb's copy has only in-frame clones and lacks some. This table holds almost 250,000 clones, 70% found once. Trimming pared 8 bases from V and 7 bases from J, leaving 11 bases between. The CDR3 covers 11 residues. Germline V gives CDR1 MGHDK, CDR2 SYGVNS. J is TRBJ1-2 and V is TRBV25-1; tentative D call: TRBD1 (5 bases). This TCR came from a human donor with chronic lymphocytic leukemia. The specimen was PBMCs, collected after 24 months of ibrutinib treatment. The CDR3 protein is CASSAGTGYTF. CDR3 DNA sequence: TGTGCCAGCTCCGCTGGGACTGGCTACACCTTC.